Given below is one TCR beta chain in context. This CDR3 is built from 15 residues. Germline assignment: CDR1 KGHSH and CDR2 LQKENI. With 0 bases removed from V and 6 bases from J, the gap between germline ends came to 12 bases. The data originate from a study of OX40 agonist ivuxolimab in advanced cancers. TCRdb's table, derived via immunoSEQ multiplex PCR, lists solely in-frame clones and lacks some. The table records under 80,000 clones, roughly 87% of them present only once. The gene calls are TRBV18 and TRBJ2-1; possible D gene TRBD2, 6 bases. This material consisted of CD4+ or CD8+ T cells sorted from blood, taken in a trial of the OX40 agonist ivuxolimab. The sequence was collected from an adult with an advanced solid tumor such as melanoma, head and neck, liver or kidney cancer. CDR3 protein: CASSPPVVGGNEQFF. DNA for the CDR3: TGTGCCAGCTCACCACCGGTGGTGGGAGGCAATGAGCAGTTCTTC.